The 28 T cell receptor beta chains given below trace back to one sample, sequenced in a study of shared clonotypes between healthy human individuals. Libraries were prepared by immunoSEQ multiplex PCR; TCRdb keeps only in-frame clonotypes and omits some of them. Of some 2 million clones listed, around 95% are singletons. Sequenced input: naive CD4+ T cells sorted from blood. Subset in this sample: CD45RA+ positively selected. The receptors come from a man younger than 35 in good health.

Of note for this clone: The same CDR3 arises from other DNA sequences in this sample as well. The chain carries TRBV30 and TRBJ2-2; D remains unclear. The V gene lost 3 bases and the J gene lost 1 base, with 9 bases spanning the gap. CDR1 and CDR2 from the germline V gene are GTSNPN and SVGIG (reference sequence). The CDR3 is made up of 14 amino acids. CDR3 nucleotides: TGTGCCTGGAGCGGGCAGCTGAACACCGGGGAGCTGTTTTTT. Translation: CAWSGQLNTGELFF.

The count of this clone is one. This chain links TRBV4-1 with TRBJ2-5, with 10 bases lining up with TRBD2. The CDR3 runs to 17 residues. CDR1 is MGHRA and CDR2 is YSYEKL in the germline V gene. Germline trimming cut 4 bases from V and 5 bases from J; bases unmatched to any gene: 13. The CDR3 DNA follows: TGCGCCAGCAGCCCGCTCTTGCTAGCGGGGGCAGGTGAGACCCAGTACTTC. This encodes CASSPLLLAGAGETQYF.

The rearrangement links TRBV7-9 to TRBJ2-1; TRBD1 might be the D (5 bases). The CDR3 covers 15 residues. Germline V gene data show CDR1 as SEHNR and CDR2 as FQNEAQ (reference sequence). V was shortened by 5 bases and J by 8 bases, with 19 bases between the two germline ends. The CDR3: CASSPAGYGQDEQFF. CDR3 nucleotides: TGTGCCAGCAGCCCAGCAGGGTATGGGCAGGATGAGCAGTTCTTC.

The chain employs TRBV28 and TRBJ2-1; D is ambiguous. The germline V gene has CDR1 MDHEN and CDR2 SYDVKM. There are 14 residues in the CDR3. The germline V and J ends were trimmed by 6 bases and 1 base, with 10 bases remaining between them. The CDR3 nucleotides read TGTGCCAGCAGGCCCTCTCCGTCCTACAATGAGCAGTTCTTC. Translated: CASRPSPSYNEQFF.

J is TRBJ2-3 and V is TRBV14; TRBD2 agrees at 10 bases. The CDR3 runs 19 residues. Germline lookup yields CDR1 SGHDN and CDR2 FVKESK. J lost 2 bases, V lost 0 bases, and 11 bases had no gene match. CDR3: CASSQDVIETSGFTDTQYF. For the CDR3, the DNA is TGTGCCAGCAGCCAAGATGTCATAGAGACTAGCGGGTTCACAGATACGCAGTATTTT.

The chain couples TRBV18 to TRBJ1-2; 9 bases align to TRBD1. V lost 1 base, J lost 8 bases, and 8 bases stayed unmatched. The CDR3 runs 15 residues. Germline-derived CDR1 and CDR2 are KGHSH and LQKENI. The CDR3 reads CASSPQGTGSDGYTF. The DNA of the CDR3 is TGTGCCAGCTCACCACAAGGGACAGGGTCCGACGGCTACACCTTC. Using reference TRBV18 and TRBJ1-2 for the parts outside the CDR3, the full variable domain is NAGVMQNPRHLVRRRGQEARLRCSPMKGHSHVYWYRQLPEEGLKFMVYLQKENIIDESGMPKERFSAEFPKEGPSILRIQQVVRGDSAAYFCASSPQGTGSDGYTFGSGTRLTVV.

V and J are TRBV6-1 and TRBJ2-5, with D possibly matching TRBD1 (6 bases). The V end was cut by 3 bases, the J end by 5 bases, with 13 bases between. The CDR3 runs 14 residues. Germline CDR1 is MNHNS and CDR2 is SASEGT. The CDR3 DNA sequence: TGTGCCAGCAGTGAGGGGGCGTCCTGGGAGACCCAGTACTTC. Protein: CASSEGASWETQYF.

The DNA of the CDR3 is TGTGCCAGCAGTGAGGGCAGGGTAAACCAGCCCCAGCATTTT. Amino acids: CASSEGRVNQPQHF. The rearrangement joins TRBV2 to TRBJ1-5; maybe TRBD1 (5 bases). Germline lookup yields CDR1 SNHLY and CDR2 FYNNEI. This CDR3 contains 14 residues. Trimming removed 3 bases at V and 7 bases at J, with 13 bases between.

The gene calls are TRBV4-1 and TRBJ2-1, with TRBD2 identical over 9 bases. This CDR3 spans 15 amino acids. Germline V gene sequence: CDR1 MGHRA, CDR2 YSYEKL. V lost 1 base, J lost 5 bases, and 3 bases stayed unmatched. CDR3 bases: TGCGCCAGCAGCCAAGGGGCTAGCGGGGACAATGAGCAGTTCTTC. This sequence encodes CASSQGASGDNEQFF.

This clone was found once. CDR3 bases: TGTGCCAGCAGCTTATGGGGCAATCAGCCCCAGCATTTT. Residues: CASSLWGNQPQHF. V is TRBV7-2 and J is TRBJ1-5; unclear D gene. CDR1 is SGHTA, CDR2 FQGNSA, per germline. The CDR3 has 13 residues. The V end lost 2 bases, the J end lost 2 bases, and 4 bases lay between the germline ends.

To note about this clone: This specimen includes other DNA sequences encoding the same CDR3. The chain combines TRBV18 with TRBJ1-1; 8 nucleotides match TRBD1. Germline CDR1 is KGHSH and CDR2 is LQKENI. V lost 6 bases to trimming and J lost 1 base; unmatched junction nucleotides: 4. The CDR3 is 14 amino acids. The CDR3 protein is CASSHGQGNTEAFF. DNA of the CDR3: TGTGCCAGCTCGCACGGACAGGGGAACACTGAAGCTTTCTTT.

This rearrangement joins TRBV5-1 to TRBJ2-2; D is possibly TRBD1 (6 bases). Germline values: CDR1 SGHRS, CDR2 YFSETQ. The CDR3 is 16 amino acids. Trimming took 0 bases from V and 0 from J, leaving 9 bases between them. The CDR3 here is CASSLVQGPNTGELFF. The DNA of the CDR3 is TGCGCCAGCAGCTTGGTACAGGGACCGAACACCGGGGAGCTGTTTTTT.

The genes are TRBV5-1 and TRBJ1-1; unclear D gene. CDR1 SGHRS and CDR2 YFSETQ come from the germline V gene. There are 16 residues in the CDR3. Trimming took 0 bases from V and 6 from J, leaving 18 bases between them. This CDR3 reads CASSLAFGPPIAEAFF. The CDR3 DNA is TGCGCCAGCAGCTTGGCTTTCGGGCCTCCGATTGCTGAAGCTTTCTTT.

V gene TRBV5-6 combines with J gene TRBJ1-4, with 8 bases fitting TRBD1. V lost 5 bases, J lost 6 bases, and 15 bases stayed unmatched. CDR1 and CDR2 (germline): SGHDT, YYEEEE. The CDR3 totals 17 residues. CDR3 sequence: CASSPEGQGGRDEKLFF. The CDR3 nucleotides read TGTGCCAGCAGTCCAGAAGGACAGGGCGGTCGAGATGAAAAACTGTTTTTT.

The chain combines TRBV18 with TRBJ2-5; 8 bases agree with TRBD1. Trimming cost V 6 bases and J 4 bases; bases outside gene matches: 7. Germline V gene data show CDR1 as KGHSH and CDR2 as LQKENI. There are 14 residues in the CDR3. CDR3: CASSGQAVGETQYF. The CDR3 nucleotides read TGTGCCAGCTCGGGACAGGCGGTCGGAGAGACCCAGTACTTC.

The gene calls are TRBV6-1 and TRBJ1-1; no firm D call. This CDR3 spans 13 amino acids. Trimming pared 6 bases from V and 2 bases from J, leaving 10 bases between. Germline CDR1 reads MNHNS; CDR2 reads SASEGT. The CDR3: CASRSTQNTEAFF. Written as DNA, the CDR3 is TGTGCCAGCAGGTCTACACAAAACACTGAAGCTTTCTTT.

The genes are TRBV19 and TRBJ2-5; 10 nucleotides match TRBD2. The V segment lost 10 bases and the J segment 5 bases; nucleotides outside the gene matches: 10. Germline V gene data show CDR1 as LNHDA and CDR2 as SQIVND (reference sequence). This CDR3 spans 14 amino acids. The chain's CDR3 is CATRPSGSVETQYF. CDR3 sequence (DNA): TGTGCCACCCGTCCTAGCGGGAGTGTCGAGACCCAGTACTTC. The variable domain in full, completed from reference TRBV19 and TRBJ2-5, reads DGGITQSPKYLFRKEGQNVTLSCEQNLNHDAMYWYRQDPGQGLRLIYYSQIVNDFQKGDIAEGYSVSREKKESFPLTVTSAQKNPTAFYLCATRPSGSVETQYFGPGTRLLVL.

The J gene is TRBJ2-2, the V gene TRBV30; D not certain. CDR1 and CDR2 from the germline V gene are GTSNPN and SVGIG (reference sequence). V lost 0 bases to trimming and J lost 0 bases, with 5 bases between them. This CDR3 has 14 residues. In DNA form, the CDR3 reads TGTGCCTGGAGTGTTGCCCCGAACACCGGGGAGCTGTTTTTT. As protein: CAWSVAPNTGELFF.

This chain uses TRBV19 with TRBJ1-4; D gene unclear. The CDR3 extends over 10 amino acids. Germline assignment: CDR1 LNHDA and CDR2 SQIVND (reference sequence). V was trimmed by 9 bases and J by 8 bases, leaving 7 bases between them. The DNA for the CDR3 is TGTGCCAGCCCCGAGGAAAAACTGTTTTTT. Translated, it gives CASPEEKLFF.

The sample holds one count of this clone. The V gene is TRBV18, the J gene TRBJ2-3, with TRBD2 matching 9 bases. V shed 5 bases and J 5 bases; nucleotides not matched to a gene: 5. The CDR3 loop spans 14 amino acids. Per germline, CDR1 KGHSH and CDR2 LQKENI. The CDR3, as DNA: TGTGCCAGCTCAGCGGGAGGGCCGGTAGATACGCAGTATTTT. Residues: CASSAGGPVDTQYF.

V and J are TRBV6-5 and TRBJ2-1, with 11 bases that match TRBD2. This CDR3 has 14 amino acids. The V gene's germline CDR1 is MNHEY and CDR2 SVGAGI. With 2 bases clipped from V and 9 bases from J, the junction kept 3 bases outside the gene matches. The chain's CDR3 is CASSYPGLAGEQFF. For the CDR3, the DNA is TGTGCCAGCAGTTACCCAGGACTAGCGGGTGAGCAGTTCTTC.

V gene TRBV10-3 combines with J gene TRBJ2-1; tentative D call: TRBD2 (7 bases). The germline V gene encodes CDR1 ENHRY and CDR2 SYGVKD. V was clipped by 6 bases and J by 7 bases, with 16 bases between them. The CDR3 covers 14 residues. The CDR3 sequence: CAIRGGGSGNEQFF. The CDR3 nucleotides read TGTGCCATCAGGGGCGGGGGCTCTGGAAATGAGCAGTTCTTC.

This clone was seen a few times. This chain uses TRBV4-1 with TRBJ1-5; TRBD1 matches at 7 bases. This CDR3 comprises 15 residues. Germline loops: CDR1 MGHRA, CDR2 YSYEKL. With V trimmed by 6 bases and J by 6 bases, 11 bases remained unmatched. The CDR3 here is CASRPATGMGQPQHF. The CDR3 coding sequence is TGCGCCAGCAGACCCGCGACAGGGATGGGTCAGCCCCAGCATTTT.

The J gene is TRBJ1-2, the V gene TRBV7-9, with a weak D call TRBD1 (6 bases). The V gene's germline CDR1 is SEHNR and CDR2 FQNEAQ (reference sequence). The CDR3 has 15 amino acids. V shed 1 base and J shed 7 bases, with 16 bases lying between them. CDR3 DNA: TGTGCCAGCAGCTTAGGCGGGACACCCGGTAGTGGCTACACCTTC. It codes for CASSLGGTPGSGYTF.

The V gene is TRBV18, the J gene TRBJ2-7; TRBD1 matches at 9 bases. Trimming cost V 6 bases and J 1 base; bases outside gene matches: 7. This CDR3 comprises 15 residues. The germline V gene has CDR1 KGHSH and CDR2 LQKENI. CDR3 region: CASSRQGEISYEQYF. The CDR3 nucleotides are TGTGCCAGCTCGCGACAGGGGGAAATTTCCTACGAGCAGTACTTC.

The chain has TRBV5-1 and TRBJ1-1; D may be TRBD1 (5 bases). V lost 0 bases and J 10 bases, leaving 16 bases between the germline ends. The germline gives CDR1 SGHRS, CDR2 YFSETQ. The CDR3 consists of 14 residues. The CDR3 here is CASSLAGPSEGAFF. Here the CDR3 DNA reads TGCGCCAGCAGCTTGGCGGGACCCTCAGAGGGAGCTTTCTTT.

This rearrangement joins TRBV6-1 to TRBJ2-7; D tentatively reads TRBD1 or TRBD2 (6 bases each). The V gene lost 3 bases and the J gene lost 7 bases, with 19 bases spanning the gap. Looked up from germline, CDR1 is MNHNS and CDR2 is SASEGT. There are 15 residues in the CDR3. The CDR3: CASSDDRLGGKEQYF. The CDR3 coding sequence is TGTGCCAGCAGTGACGACCGACTAGGGGGGAAGGAGCAGTACTTC.

The chain is built from TRBV25-1 and TRBJ2-3, with TRBD2 identical over 8 bases. The junction had 12 bases not matched to a gene; V was cut back by 4 bases and J by 0 bases. Germline V lookup: CDR1 MGHDK, CDR2 SYGVNS. The CDR3 sequence is 18 residues long. The chain's CDR3 is CASSAKRGSGISTDTQYF. In DNA form, the CDR3 reads TGTGCCAGCAGTGCCAAACGGGGTAGCGGGATCAGCACAGATACGCAGTATTTT.